One and the same sample provided the 12 T cell receptor beta chains below, sequenced in a study of tissue T cells after allogeneic stem cell transplantation. The time point denotes: mouse harvest day 7 after allogeneic transplant. Each mouse received 10^7 T-cell-depleted marrow cells plus 10^6 splenic CD5+ T cells by tail vein. Produced via immunoSEQ multiplex PCR; TCRdb's table is partial and in-frame only. The sample yields some 5,000 clones, less than 55% seen once. Sequencing was performed on gut tissue. Source of these receptors: a female BALB/c mouse given C57BL/6 T cells with graft-versus-host disease after an allogeneic hematopoietic cell transplant.

About this clone: Genes and germline are mouse. This CDR3 is also generated by other DNA sequences in the sample. The DNA read from the CDR3 is TGTGCCAGCAGTCTGGGGACATCAAACACAGAAGTCTTC. Its translation is CASSLGTSNTEVF. The whole CDR3 sequence is CASSLGTSNTEVFF. This chain uses TRBV26 with TRBJ1-1; possibly TRBD1 for D (6 bases). The read terminates 1 residue ahead of where the CDR3 ends, so the germline J gene completes it. The V end lost 2 bases, the J end lost 0 bases, and 7 bases lay between the germline ends. This CDR3 contains 14 residues. From germline, CDR1 is KGHPV and CDR2 FQNQEV (reference sequence). Looking up the rest from reference TRBV26 and TRBJ1-1 gives the full variable domain: NSKVIQTPRYLVKGQGQKAKMRCIPEKGHPVVFWYQQNKNNEFKFLINFQNQEVLQQIDMTEKRFSAECPSNSPCSLEIQSSEAGDSALYLCASSLGTSNTEVFFGKGTRLTVV.

Concerning this clone itself: The listed genes are named as in mouse. CDR3 DNA, as far as it was read: TGTGCCAGCAGCCCCGGACTGGGGGGGAGCTATGCTGAGCAGTTC. Protein: CASSPGLGGSYAEQF. The entire CDR3 protein is CASSPGLGGSYAEQFF. The chain uses TRBV3 and TRBJ2-1; 12 bases are shared with TRBD2. The read ends 1 residue early relative to the CDR3; the germline J gene fills the gap. Germline CDR1 reads SNHLY; CDR2 reads FYNGKV (reference sequence). With V trimmed by 5 bases and J by 3 bases, 5 bases remained unmatched. The CDR3 runs to 16 residues.

Points on this clone: All gene names here are mouse names. With the read ending 1 residue before the CDR3 end, the germline J gene is used to fill in that end. The chain couples TRBV26 to TRBJ2-4; tentatively, D is TRBD2 (7 bases). The CDR3 has 12 residues. The V gene lost 5 bases and the J gene lost 5 bases, with 8 bases spanning the gap. The germline gives CDR1 KGHPV, CDR2 FQNQEV (reference sequence). The CDR3 reads CASSRGGNTLYF. CDR3 bases read: TGTGCCAGCAGTAGGGGGGGAAACACCTTGTAC.

This clone was detected only a few times. Germline and genes here are mouse. The CDR3 end is not reached by the read, which stops 1 residue before it; the germline J gene fills it in. The V call is TRBV31, the J call TRBJ1-3; no definite D call. The CDR3 length is 13 residues. The germline V gene has CDR1 GKSSPN and CDR2 SITVG. Trimming took off 4 bases at V and 0 bases at J, with 7 bases between the two ends. The DNA read from the CDR3 is TGTGCCTGGACCGGGGATTCTGGAAATACGCTCTAT. Residues: CAWTGDSGNTLY. The entire CDR3 protein is CAWTGDSGNTLYF.

This clone is large within its sample. The genes and germline here are from mouse. Read data end 1 residue before the CDR3 end; the end is taken from the germline J gene. This chain links TRBV13-2 with TRBJ2-4, with D tentatively TRBD1 (6 bases). The V end was cut by 0 bases, the J end by 4 bases, with 9 bases between. The CDR3 is 14 residues long. Germline CDR1 reads NNHNN; CDR2 reads SYGAGS (reference sequence). The CDR3 is CASGDAGTKNTLYF. The CDR3 bases that were read are TGTGCCAGCGGTGATGCTGGGACAAAAAACACCTTGTAC.

Details on this clone: Gene and germline names: mouse. The DNA ends 1 residue before the CDR3 does, and the rest of the CDR3 is filled in from the germline J gene. V gene TRBV26 combines with J gene TRBJ2-5, with D perhaps being TRBD1 or TRBD2 (5 bases each). With 1 base removed from V and 5 bases from J, the gap between germline ends came to 7 bases. Per the germline V gene, CDR1 is KGHPV and CDR2 is FQNQEV (reference sequence). This CDR3 spans 13 amino acids. The sequenced CDR3 bases are TGTGCCAGCAGTCTGTACGGGGGAGACACCCAGTAC. Its protein is CASSLYGGDTQY. The CDR3 reads in full as CASSLYGGDTQYF.

Turning to this clone: Genes here carry mouse names. Read sequence stops 1 residue before the CDR3 end, and the germline J gene provides the missing end. The gene calls are TRBV26 and TRBJ2-2; weak D call: TRBD1 (5 bases). CDR1 KGHPV and CDR2 FQNQEV come from the germline V gene (reference sequence). V dropped 1 base and J dropped 0 bases, with 9 bases sitting between them. The CDR3 sequence is 16 residues long. The CDR3: CASSLYRTTNTGQLYF. The part of the CDR3 DNA that was read is TGTGCCAGCAGTCTGTACCGGACAACAAACACCGGGCAGCTCTAC.

Concerning this clone: Gene names and germline match the mouse. The sequence runs out 1 residue before the end of the CDR3; the remainder is reconstructed from the germline J gene. The chain uses TRBV13-3 and TRBJ1-1; TRBD1 aligns across 9 bases. V was clipped by 2 bases and J by 1 base; unmatched bases: 0. CDR1 NNHDY and CDR2 SYVADS come from the germline V gene. The CDR3 has 14 residues. Incomplete CDR3 DNA: TGTGCCAGCAGTGAGGACAGGGGGAACACAGAAGTCTTC. It translates to CASSEDRGNTEVF. The CDR3 in full is CASSEDRGNTEVFF.

Comments on this clone: Genes and germline are mouse. The read terminates 1 residue before the CDR3 end, so the remaining end is supplied by the germline J gene. The rearrangement links TRBV20 to TRBJ2-4; TRBD2 agrees at 10 bases. V shed 2 bases and J 0 bases; nucleotides not matched to a gene: 5. CDR1 is GFQATS, CDR2 STVNSAI, per germline. This CDR3 has 16 residues. The CDR3 region is CGARRGLGTSQNTLYF. The part of the CDR3 DNA that was read is TGTGGTGCTAGGAGGGGACTGGGGACTAGTCAAAACACCTTGTAC.

This clone showed up just a few times. The genes and germline here are from mouse. The CDR3 end falls 1 residue outside the read, so it is completed with the germline J gene. This chain links TRBV26 with TRBJ2-7, with 9 nucleotides matching TRBD2. V trimming: 4 bases; J trimming: 3 bases; junction bases outside the gene matches: 4. This CDR3 has 14 amino acids. Germline-derived CDR1 and CDR2 are KGHPV and FQNQEV (reference sequence). This CDR3 reads CASSPGLGIYEQYF. The CDR3 bases that were read are TGTGCCAGCAGTCCCGGACTGGGGATCTATGAACAGTAC.

This clone appeared a few times. These gene names are mouse names. The read terminates 1 residue ahead of where the CDR3 ends, so the germline J gene completes it. The rearrangement links TRBV26 to TRBJ1-4; a weak D match, TRBD1 (6 bases). Trimming removed 4 bases from V and 4 bases from J, with 13 bases in between. The CDR3 consists of 15 residues. CDR1 is KGHPV, CDR2 FQNQEV, per germline (reference sequence). CDR3 in amino acids: CASSPPGQNNERLFF. Partial CDR3 DNA: TGTGCCAGCAGTCCTCCGGGACAAAACAACGAAAGATTATTT.

As to this clone: Gene names are the mouse ones. The CDR3 end is not reached by the read, which stops 1 residue before it; the germline J gene fills it in. J is TRBJ2-5 and V is TRBV23; TRBD1, the D gene given by the table, was not confirmed from the DNA. The CDR3 contains 13 residues. Germline CDR1 and CDR2: KGHTA and FQNQQP. CDR3 protein: CSSSQGQQDTQYF. CDR3 bases read: TGCTCCAGCAGTCAAGGACAACAAGACACCCAGTAC.